This T cell receptor (beta chain) emerged from a study of cytomegalovirus exposure and HLA in healthy donors. The PCR made use of 60 Vbeta and 13 Jbeta primers. The protocol was immunoSEQ multiplex PCR, while the TCRdb copy is restricted to in-frame clones and leaves out a portion. This sample carries 110,000 to 150,000 clones, around 75% of them seen once, and the ten largest clones take roughly 1.8%. As regards this clone: Its cognate antigen is unknown.

CDR3 size: 16 residues. Per the germline V gene, CDR1 is LNHDA and CDR2 is SQIVND (reference sequence). Losses at the gene ends were 10 bases for V and 3 bases for J; bases not matched to a gene: 16. Findings and limits, study-wide: In a later analysis, several top co-occurrence clusters appeared linked to parvovirus B19, influenza, CMV and Epstein-Barr virus.

Material for sequencing was PBMCs. V and J are TRBV19 and TRBJ2-7; the match to TRBD1 covers 9 bases. This TCR was sampled from a woman aged 35 to 49 in good health and CMV-seronegative. CDR3 residues: CATRRTGTGLYYEQYF. CDR3 DNA: TGTGCCACTAGGCGGACCGGGACAGGGTTATACTACGAGCAGTACTTC.